The clone carrying this T cell receptor beta chain was counted a single time. Antigen: not known. This specimen comes from a study of cytomegalovirus exposure and HLA in healthy donors. Study results and caveats: The authors later found TCR association rates varying by HLA locus, with DRB1 most and HLA-C fewest. Despite most TCR sequences being rare, some public TCRs occurred in many donors.

The length of the CDR3 is 13 residues. V was pared by 5 bases and J by 3 bases, with 10 bases between. The germline V gene has CDR1 MDHEN and CDR2 SYDVKM. The donors gave bone marrow, and they were healthy. Both 60 Vbeta primers and 13 Jbeta primers went into the PCR. This table comes from immunoSEQ multiplex PCR, and its TCRdb copy is limited to in-frame clones, with some not included. The table records under 200,000 clones, roughly 80% of them present only once. The J gene is TRBJ2-5, the V gene TRBV28; TRBD2 is a possible D gene (6 bases). The sequence was obtained from a man between 35 and 55 years old in good health and CMV-seronegative. The sequencing input was PBMCs. The CDR3 sequence: CASSQAGEETQYF. CDR3 bases: TGTGCCAGCAGTCAAGCGGGTGAAGAGACCCAGTACTTC.